This T cell receptor (beta chain) was profiled in a study of response to subunit inactivated influenza vaccine. TCRdb reanalysed the RT-PCR reads using MiXCR and keeps one entry per CDR3 protein. The table shows around 490,000 distinct CDR3 sequences, with approximately 7.1% occurring only once. Study-wide points: The authors proposed limited new T cell recruitment per seasonal influenza vaccination.

This clonotype was recorded a few times. The antigen remains unidentified. Germline CDR1 and CDR2: LGHNA and YSLEER. V was shortened by 2 bases and J by 2 bases, with 13 bases between the two germline ends. The length of the CDR3 is 15 residues. The chain joins TRBV4-3 to TRBJ2-7; D is possibly TRBD1 (6 bases). This sequence was found in a man between 50 and 75 years old who received an inactivated influenza vaccine. The sample was PBMCs from blood, taken less than 30 months after vaccination. CDR3 sequence (DNA): TGCGCCAGCAGCCAACTCGACAGGCGTCCCTACGAGCAGTACTTC. Its translation is CASSQLDRRPYEQYF.